Listed below are T cell receptor beta chains from one sample, sequenced in a study of blood T cell repertoires in COVID-19. Measured with immunoSEQ multiplex PCR; TCRdb has only the in-frame clones, and not every one. The table includes about 99,000 clones, 79% detected once. Sequencing was performed on peripheral blood. These receptors all stem from a woman of 80 years or more with active or convalescent COVID-19. Both conserved end residues are part of each CDR3. The D gene is left open where the match is weak. The listing skips clone size in some rows; elsewhere it reads once, few, many or a size class.

v_gene: TRBV7-2
abundance: -
d_gene: -
j_gene: TRBJ2-7
CDR3nt: TGTGCCAGCAGCTTAACTCGCGGGGAGACCTACGAGCAGTACTTC
CDR3aa: CASSLTRGETYEQYF

v_gene: TRBV4-2
abundance: -
d_gene: TRBD2
j_gene: TRBJ2-7
CDR3nt: TGTGCCAGCAGCCGGCCTACTAGCGACGAGCAGTACTTC
CDR3aa: CASSRPTSDEQYF

v_gene: TRBV7-2
abundance: -
d_gene: -
j_gene: TRBJ2-7
CDR3nt: TGTGCCAGCAGTCCCTTTTACGAGCAGTACTTC
CDR3aa: CASSPFYEQYF

v_gene: TRBV12-3/TRBV12-4
abundance: -
d_gene: -
j_gene: TRBJ1-2
CDR3nt: TGTGCCAGCAGTTTACAACGGAGCTATGGCTACACCTTC
CDR3aa: CASSLQRSYGYTF

v_gene: TRBV28
abundance: few
d_gene: TRBD1
j_gene: TRBJ2-3
CDR3nt: TGTGCCAGCACCCCTACAGGGGGCGACACAGATACGCAGTATTTT
CDR3aa: CASTPTGGDTDTQYF

v_gene: TRBV2
abundance: -
d_gene: -
j_gene: TRBJ2-3
CDR3nt: TGTGCCAGCAGTGAAGGGACATCCACAGATACGCAGTATTTT
CDR3aa: CASSEGTSTDTQYF

v_gene: TRBV6-5
abundance: -
d_gene: TRBD1
j_gene: TRBJ2-7
CDR3nt: TGTGCCAGCAGTTACTCGGGACAGGGGTTCGACGAGCAGTACTTC
CDR3aa: CASSYSGQGFDEQYF

v_gene: TRBV28
abundance: -
d_gene: -
j_gene: TRBJ2-7
CDR3nt: TGTGCCAGCAGTTTAGGAGGGCCATTGGGGGAGCAGTACTTC
CDR3aa: CASSLGGPLGEQYF

v_gene: TRBV3-1/TRBV3-2
abundance: -
d_gene: -
j_gene: TRBJ2-7
CDR3nt: TGTGCCAGCAGCCAGGGGACTGTCTCCTACGAGCAGTACTTC
CDR3aa: CASSQGTVSYEQYF

v_gene: TRBV5-5
abundance: -
d_gene: TRBD1
j_gene: TRBJ1-2
CDR3nt: TGTGCCAGCACCCTTTGGGACAGAATAAACTATGGCTACACCTTC
CDR3aa: CASTLWDRINYGYTF

v_gene: TRBV9
abundance: many
d_gene: -
j_gene: TRBJ1-3
CDR3nt: TGTGCCAGCAGCGTAGAAGGGGCCTCTGGAAACACCATATATTTT
CDR3aa: CASSVEGASGNTIYF

v_gene: TRBV11-2
abundance: -
d_gene: -
j_gene: TRBJ2-1
CDR3nt: TGTGCCAGCAGCTTAAGCGGCCCCCCCTACAATGAGCAGTTCTTC
CDR3aa: CASSLSGPPYNEQFF

v_gene: TRBV5-6
abundance: -
d_gene: -
j_gene: TRBJ1-1
CDR3nt: TGTGCCAGCAGCTTGATTGGCGGCGGCTCAAACACTGAAGCTTTCTTT
CDR3aa: CASSLIGGGSNTEAFF

v_gene: TRBV5-6
abundance: -
d_gene: TRBD1
j_gene: TRBJ2-7
CDR3nt: TGTGCCAGCAGCGGGACAGGGGTCTACGAGCAGTACTTC
CDR3aa: CASSGTGVYEQYF

v_gene: TRBV28
abundance: once
d_gene: TRBD1
j_gene: TRBJ1-4
CDR3nt: TGTGCCAGCAGCCTCGGTGGGACAGGGAATGAAAAACTGTTTTTT
CDR3aa: CASSLGGTGNEKLFF

v_gene: TRBV7-9
abundance: once
d_gene: TRBD1
j_gene: TRBJ1-2
CDR3nt: TGTGCCAGCAGCTTAGTCGGGGACAGGGTGGCCTATGGCTACACCTTC
CDR3aa: CASSLVGDRVAYGYTF

v_gene: TRBV5-1
abundance: -
d_gene: TRBD1
j_gene: TRBJ2-3
CDR3nt: TGTGCCAGCAGCTCACCTCCGGGACAGGTTTCCGCCCGGGATACGCAGTATTTT
CDR3aa: CASSSPPGQVSARDTQYF

v_gene: TRBV7-9
abundance: -
d_gene: TRBD1
j_gene: TRBJ1-2
CDR3nt: TGTGCCAGCAGCTTAGGACAGGGGCTTAACTATGGCTACACCTTC
CDR3aa: CASSLGQGLNYGYTF

v_gene: TRBV6-5
abundance: -
d_gene: -
j_gene: TRBJ2-3
CDR3nt: TGTGCCAGCAGTTCGGATAGGGGGAAGTCAGATACGCAGTATTTT
CDR3aa: CASSSDRGKSDTQYF

v_gene: TRBV5-1
abundance: few
d_gene: TRBD2
j_gene: TRBJ2-1
CDR3nt: TGCGCCAGCAGCTTGACCCTAGCGGGAGGTCCCAATGAGCAGTTCTTC
CDR3aa: CASSLTLAGGPNEQFF

v_gene: TRBV27
abundance: -
d_gene: TRBD1
j_gene: TRBJ1-2
CDR3nt: TGTGCCAGCAGTCCGAACAGGGGTCATGGCTACACCTTC
CDR3aa: CASSPNRGHGYTF

v_gene: TRBV2
abundance: -
d_gene: TRBD1
j_gene: TRBJ2-7
CDR3nt: TGTGCCAGCATAGGGGTTCGACAGGGGTCCTACGAGCAGTACTTC
CDR3aa: CASIGVRQGSYEQYF

v_gene: TRBV5-4
abundance: -
d_gene: -
j_gene: TRBJ2-1
CDR3nt: TGTGCCAGCAGCTTGGTCTCGAATGAGCAGTTCTTC
CDR3aa: CASSLVSNEQFF

v_gene: TRBV7-3
abundance: -
d_gene: -
j_gene: TRBJ2-1
CDR3nt: TGTGCCAGCAGCTTAAGGCTAGCGTCCTACAATGAGCAGTTCTTC
CDR3aa: CASSLRLASYNEQFF

v_gene: TRBV5-1
abundance: -
d_gene: -
j_gene: TRBJ2-1
CDR3nt: TGCGCCAGCAGCTTGCCCCAGGGGGAGCAGTTCTTC
CDR3aa: CASSLPQGEQFF

v_gene: TRBV20-1
abundance: -
d_gene: -
j_gene: TRBJ1-2
CDR3nt: TGCAGTGCTGTCCCGTATGGCTACACCTTC
CDR3aa: CSAVPYGYTF